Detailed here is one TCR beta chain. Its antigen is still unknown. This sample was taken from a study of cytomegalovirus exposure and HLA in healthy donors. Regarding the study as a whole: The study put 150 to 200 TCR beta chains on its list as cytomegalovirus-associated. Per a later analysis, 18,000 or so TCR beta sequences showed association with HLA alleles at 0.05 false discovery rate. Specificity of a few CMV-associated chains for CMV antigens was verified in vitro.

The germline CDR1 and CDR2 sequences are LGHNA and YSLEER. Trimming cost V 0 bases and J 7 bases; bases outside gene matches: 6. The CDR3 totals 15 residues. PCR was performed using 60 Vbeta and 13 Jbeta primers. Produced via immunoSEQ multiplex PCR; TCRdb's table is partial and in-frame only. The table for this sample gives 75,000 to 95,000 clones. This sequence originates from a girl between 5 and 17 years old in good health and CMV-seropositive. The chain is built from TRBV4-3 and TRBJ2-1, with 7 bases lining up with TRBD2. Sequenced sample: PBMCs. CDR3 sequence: CASSQDRASGNEQFF. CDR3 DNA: TGCGCCAGCAGCCAAGATCGGGCTAGCGGAAATGAGCAGTTCTTC.